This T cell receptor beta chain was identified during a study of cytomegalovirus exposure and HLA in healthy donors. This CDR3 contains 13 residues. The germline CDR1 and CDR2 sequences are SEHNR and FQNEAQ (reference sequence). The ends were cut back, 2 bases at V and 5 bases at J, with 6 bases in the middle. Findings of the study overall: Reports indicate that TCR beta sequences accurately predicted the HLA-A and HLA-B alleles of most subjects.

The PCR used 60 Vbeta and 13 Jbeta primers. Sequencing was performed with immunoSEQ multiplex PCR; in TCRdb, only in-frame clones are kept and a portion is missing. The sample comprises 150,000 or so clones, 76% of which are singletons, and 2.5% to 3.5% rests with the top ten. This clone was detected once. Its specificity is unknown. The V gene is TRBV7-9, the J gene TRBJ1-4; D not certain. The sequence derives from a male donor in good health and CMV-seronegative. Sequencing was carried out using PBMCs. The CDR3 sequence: CASSLRENEKLFF. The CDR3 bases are TGTGCCAGCAGCTTACGGGAAAATGAAAAACTGTTTTTT.